The source of this TCR beta chain is a study of a mutant IDH1 vaccine in newly diagnosed glioma. Assay used: immunoSEQ multiplex PCR; TCRdb lists only in-frame clones, some missing. The sample records around 53,000 clones, roughly three quarters being singletons. The sample's time point: week 35, safety follow-up. The content of each vaccine dose was 300 ug of mutant IDH1 20-mer peptide, and topical imiquimod accompanied it. With regard to this clone: Its matching antigen is unknown.

V dropped 1 base and J dropped 2 bases, with 14 bases sitting between them. This CDR3 comprises 16 residues. Germline V gene sequence: CDR1 SGHDN, CDR2 FVKESK. The material sequenced was PBMCs, taken from a glioma patient whose treatment included an IDH1 peptide vaccine. The receptor was derived from a man aged 35 to 55 with glioma. The rearrangement uses TRBV14 and TRBJ1-1; D uncertain. DNA of the CDR3: TGTGCCAGCAGCCAAGCGAAACCCCCAGCCAACACTGAAGCTTTCTTT. Translated, it gives CASSQAKPPANTEAFF.